This T cell receptor (beta chain) originates from a study of long-term antiretroviral therapy in people with HIV. Samples held about 0.9-10 million cryopreserved PBMC before DNA extraction. A few counts support this clone. Survey-level immunoSEQ v3.0 assays were run. Sequenced by immunoSEQ multiplex PCR; TCRdb stores in-frame clones only, minus some. This table has 17,000 or so clones, 76% appearing once. This CDR3 contains 15 residues. Trimming removed 4 bases at V and 4 bases at J, with 14 bases between. Germline V CDR1 and CDR2: LNHDA, SQIVND (reference sequence). The source was unsorted PBMCs, collected 2.5 years before starting antiretroviral therapy. The chain links TRBV19 to TRBJ1-5; D is uncertain. The origin of this receptor is a woman between 45 and 65 years old with HIV. The CDR3 loop is CASSTMDGVNQPQHF. The CDR3 nucleotides read TGTGCCAGTAGTACTATGGACGGAGTTAATCAGCCCCAGCATTTT.